This T cell receptor (beta chain) was documented in a study of human T cells and chemical hapten exposure. As for the study in general: How much TCR each sample yielded varied, mostly because pooled library volumes differed slightly.

Attachment of unique molecular identifiers to individual cDNA molecules was performed in the library. How the authors handled the data: A per-sample median of 95,638 TCRs was observed, with a range of roughly 20,000 to 750,000. Each CDR3 protein gets one entry after TCRdb re-called the RACE reads with MiXCR. These V and J calls originate from TCRdb's pipeline instead of the authors' own analysis. The sample shows tens of thousands of distinct CDR3 sequences, about 4.5% of them seen only once. Ten or more counts support this clonotype. The time point: healthy volunteer bleed at 2 weeks. Total RNA was extracted from unfractionated whole blood. The receptor's source is a female donor in good health. Some clones in this sample may be carry-over from other donors' samples. Sequenced: whole blood.

CDR3 protein: CASSFGRGYEQYF. The DNA for the CDR3 is TGTGCCAGCAGTTTCGGCAGGGGCTACGAGCAGTACTTC. The gene calls are TRBV12-3 or TRBV12-4 and TRBJ2-7; a weak D match, TRBD1 (6 bases). Trimming stripped 3 bases from V and 3 bases from J, with 9 bases between. This CDR3 has 13 residues.